The next 20 T cell receptor beta chains were all read from a single sample in a study of T-cell reconstitution after alpha-beta-depleted transplantation in children. Unique molecular identifiers featured in how the TCRbeta library was prepared. TCRdb passed the PCR reads through MiXCR, listing each CDR3 protein once. The profile shows about 600,000 distinct CDR3 sequences, about 11% of them singletons. This sample comprised PBMCs from the stem cell graft donor, obtained from the stem cell graft. All receptors derive from a human donor who donated a stem cell graft to a child with acute myeloid leukemia.

The table lists this clonotype with many counts. V and J are TRBV7-8 and TRBJ1-6, with 7 nucleotides matching TRBD1. V shed 7 bases and J 1 base; nucleotides not matched to a gene: 7. This CDR3 contains 16 residues. CDR1 and CDR2 (germline): SGHVS, FQNEAQ. The CDR3 sequence: CASTQGVGSYNSPLHF. CDR3 sequence (DNA): TGTGCCAGCACCCAGGGGGTGGGGTCCTATAATTCACCCCTCCACTTT.

The sample holds a few counts of this clonotype. The chain has TRBV20-1 and TRBJ1-2; 8 positions agree with TRBD1. Germline CDR1 and CDR2: DFQATT and SNEGSKA (reference sequence). V was clipped by 0 bases and J by 3 bases; unmatched bases: 6. This CDR3 region has 15 residues. CDR3 coding DNA: TGCAGTGCTAGAGACCGCAGGGGGCGACACTATGGCTACACCTTC. Amino acid sequence: CSARDRRGRHYGYTF.

This clonotype was detected only a few times. The V gene is TRBV3-1, the J gene TRBJ2-7; D not certain. The V end lost 2 bases, the J end lost 9 bases, and 14 bases lay between the germline ends. The CDR3 is 13 residues long. In germline, CDR1 is LGHDT, CDR2 YNNKEL (reference sequence). CDR3 in amino acids: CASSQRSSKGQYF. CDR3 bases: TGTGCCAGCAGCCAAAGGAGTAGCAAGGGGCAGTACTTC.

This clonotype was seen more than once but under ten times. This sequence joins TRBV28 and TRBJ1-5, with D maybe TRBD1 (6 bases). The CDR3 extends over 15 amino acids. Trimming left V 6 bases short and J 1 base short, with 13 bases between. Germline V lookup: CDR1 MDHEN, CDR2 SYDVKM. The CDR3 reads CASRYLDRSNQPQHF. DNA for the CDR3: TGTGCCAGCAGATACTTGGACAGAAGCAATCAGCCCCAGCATTTT.

The chain carries TRBV30 and TRBJ1-4; D call uncertain. Trimming cost V 4 bases and J 8 bases, with 14 bases left between them. The CDR3 has 13 residues. Germline V gene data show CDR1 as GTSNPN and CDR2 as SVGIG (reference sequence). CDR3 loop: CAWTTLAKEKLFF. The CDR3 region has the DNA TGTGCCTGGACTACGTTAGCGAAGGAAAAACTGTTTTTT.

This clonotype was observed a few times. The V call is TRBV20-1, the J call TRBJ1-2; tentative D call: TRBD1 (6 bases). The V end lost 6 bases, the J end lost 5 bases, and 16 bases lay between the germline ends. Per the germline V gene, CDR1 is DFQATT and CDR2 is SNEGSKA (reference sequence). This CDR3 has 13 residues. The CDR3 DNA reads as TGCAGTGCCCACAGGGCCGGAGGTTATGGCTACACCTTC. It translates to CSAHRAGGYGYTF.

This clonotype has more than one count but fewer than ten. The rearrangement uses TRBV20-1 and TRBJ2-1; unclear D gene. Germline V gives CDR1 DFQATT, CDR2 SNEGSKA (reference sequence). Trimming shortened V by 0 bases and J by 7 bases, and 13 bases separated the two germline ends. CDR3 size: 14 residues. The CDR3 DNA sequence: TGCAGTGCTAGAGATCAACTATTGGTAAATGAGCAGTTCTTC. Translating it yields CSARDQLLVNEQFF.

The chain has TRBV7-9 and TRBJ2-3; D ambiguous. The CDR3 length is 12 residues. V was shortened by 8 bases and J by 7 bases, with 13 bases between the two germline ends. Germline V gene lookup returns CDR1 SEHNR and CDR2 FQNEAQ (reference sequence). CDR3 sequence (DNA): TGTGCCAGCCGCGGAGCGATAAATACGCAGTATTTT. It yields the protein CASRGAINTQYF.

The chain carries TRBV5-1 and TRBJ2-5; a possible D gene is TRBD2 (5 bases). Trimming pared 4 bases from V and 1 base from J, leaving 11 bases between. CDR1 is SGHRS and CDR2 is YFSETQ in the germline V gene. The CDR3 contains 14 residues. The CDR3 nucleotides read TGCGCCAGCAGCCCACTGGACTCCCAAGAGACCCAGTACTTC. Translated, it gives CASSPLDSQETQYF.

The chain carries TRBV29-1 and TRBJ2-1, with TRBD1 matching 8 bases. The germline V gene encodes CDR1 SQVTM and CDR2 ANQGSEA. This CDR3 spans 12 amino acids. V gave up 7 bases and J gave up 6 bases; unmatched junction bases: 5. The CDR3 DNA sequence: TGCAGCGGCTCCACAGGGGGCAATGAGCAGTTCTTC. Translated, it gives CSGSTGGNEQFF.

This clonotype has at least ten counts. The chain employs TRBV7-2 and TRBJ2-6, with D possibly TRBD2 on 5 matching bases. The CDR3 has 17 residues. Trimming pared 3 bases from V and 0 bases from J, leaving 12 bases between. Per the germline V gene, CDR1 is SGHTA and CDR2 is FQGNSA. In DNA, the CDR3 is TGTGCCAGCAGCTTCTTCGCTCGGGGCTCTGGGGCCAACGTCCTGACTTTC. Translated, it gives CASSFFARGSGANVLTF. Using reference TRBV7-2 and TRBJ2-6 for the parts outside the CDR3, the full variable domain is GAGVSQSPSNKVTEKGKDVELRCDPISGHTALYWYRQSLGQGLEFLIYFQGNSAPDKSGLPSDRFSAERTGGSVSTLTIQRTQQEDSAVYLCASSFFARGSGANVLTFGAGSRLTVL.

Only a few counts were recorded for this clonotype. V usage is TRBV29-1 and J usage is TRBJ2-3, with no clear D. The germline V gene encodes CDR1 SQVTM and CDR2 ANQGSEA. This CDR3 region has 15 residues. Between the trimmed V and J ends, which lost 5 bases and 0 bases, there was a span of 15 bases. The CDR3 bases are TGCAGCGTTCGCCCCCCGAGCAAGAGCACAGATACGCAGTATTTT. Translated: CSVRPPSKSTDTQYF.

The chain links TRBV19 to TRBJ2-1; D is unresolved. The V gene lost 2 bases and the J gene lost 9 bases, with 11 bases spanning the gap. The CDR3 extends over 13 amino acids. CDR1 is LNHDA and CDR2 is SQIVND in the germline V gene (reference sequence). The DNA of the CDR3 is TGTGCCAGTAGTATAACCAAGAACGTTGAGCAGTTCTTC. Translating it yields CASSITKNVEQFF. The full variable domain, with the rest looked up from reference TRBV19 and TRBJ2-1, is DGGITQSPKYLFRKEGQNVTLSCEQNLNHDAMYWYRQDPGQGLRLIYYSQIVNDFQKGDIAEGYSVSREKKESFPLTVTSAQKNPTAFYLCASSITKNVEQFFGPGTRLTVL.

This clonotype was detected only a few times. V is TRBV5-1 and J is TRBJ1-1, with D uncertain. V shed 5 bases and J shed 0 bases, with 11 bases lying between them. This CDR3 spans 14 amino acids. Germline CDR1 reads SGHRS; CDR2 reads YFSETQ. The CDR3 DNA reads as TGCGCCAGCAGTCGGACGGCTATGAACACTGAAGCTTTCTTT. This sequence encodes CASSRTAMNTEAFF. Filled out from reference TRBV5-1 and TRBJ1-1, the complete variable domain reads KAGVTQTPRYLIKTRGQQVTLSCSPISGHRSVSWYQQTPGQGLQFLFEYFSETQRNKGNFPGRFSGRQFSNSRSEMNVSTLELGDSALYLCASSRTAMNTEAFFGQGTRLTVV.

The chain combines TRBV20-1 with TRBJ2-2; 7 bases map to TRBD1. Germline CDR1 and CDR2: DFQATT and SNEGSKA (reference sequence). The length of the CDR3 is 15 residues. The trim removed 0 bases at V and 5 bases at J, leaving 6 bases unmatched. The CDR3 bases are TGCAGTGCTAGAGATGCCAGGGGGAAAACCGGGGAGCTGTTTTTT. Its protein product is CSARDARGKTGELFF.

V and J are TRBV5-5 and TRBJ1-1; D gene unclear. There are 16 residues in the CDR3. With 1 base removed from V and 2 bases from J, the gap between germline ends came to 15 bases. Germline V gene data show CDR1 as SGHKS and CDR2 as YYEKEE (reference sequence). CDR3 protein: CASSLLPSIANTEAFF. The CDR3 coding sequence is TGTGCCAGCAGCTTGCTTCCATCGATTGCTAACACTGAAGCTTTCTTT. Supplemented by reference TRBV5-5 and TRBJ1-1, the full variable domain reads DAGVTQSPTHLIKTRGQQVTLRCSPISGHKSVSWYQQVLGQGPQFIFQYYEKEERGRGNFPDRFSARQFPNYSSELNVNALLLGDSALYLCASSLLPSIANTEAFFGQGTRLTVV.

V usage is TRBV29-1 and J usage is TRBJ1-2; 8 nucleotides agree with TRBD1. V shed 7 bases and J 7 bases; nucleotides not matched to a gene: 11. Germline V gives CDR1 SQVTM, CDR2 ANQGSEA. The CDR3 has 13 amino acids. CDR3: CSGGQGARGGYTF. For the CDR3, the DNA is TGCAGCGGGGGCCAGGGGGCGCGAGGTGGCTACACCTTC.

This clonotype was counted many times. J is TRBJ2-7 and V is TRBV6-2 or TRBV6-3, with 8 bases aligning to TRBD2. In germline, CDR1 is MNHEY, CDR2 SVGEGT. With 8 bases clipped from V and 2 bases from J, the junction kept 8 bases outside the gene matches. The CDR3 covers 14 residues. DNA of the CDR3: TGTGCCAGCTCTGACGGCGGGAGGACCTACGAGCAGTACTTC. Its translation: CASSDGGRTYEQYF.

This clonotype has more than one count but fewer than ten. The chain uses TRBV5-1 and TRBJ2-5; D not certain. Trimming removed 1 base at V and 4 bases at J, with 11 bases between. The CDR3 contains 14 residues. Germline-derived CDR1 and CDR2 are SGHRS and YFSETQ. This CDR3 is CASSLIDARETQYF. The CDR3 DNA is TGCGCCAGCAGCTTGATCGACGCGAGAGAGACCCAGTACTTC.

V and J are TRBV29-1 and TRBJ2-3; TRBD1 agrees at 7 bases. The CDR3 is 12 residues long. The V gene's germline CDR1 is SQVTM and CDR2 ANQGSEA. V dropped 0 bases and J dropped 10; count of bases not matched to a gene: 4. The CDR3 reads CSVEDQGDPQYF. Written as DNA, the CDR3 is TGCAGCGTTGAAGATCAGGGGGACCCGCAGTATTTT.